This T cell receptor beta chain was documented in a study of beta chain features in type 1 diabetes. Study-level points and caveats: Sequencing the cDNA could make cells with high TCR expression show up more than they should. TCRB CDR3 length was moderately but significantly reduced in all four CD4+ subsets of Type 1 diabetes patients.

Cell sorting via CD45RO/CCR7/CD25/CD127/CD95/CD27 was performed to obtain CD4+ naive, central memory, regulatory and stem cell-like memory cells. Sorted populations were all over 95% pure. This clone occurred a few times. Antigen specificity is unknown. The authors reverse transcribed all of the isolated RNA, so sequencing captured expressed TCRB transcripts. Libraries were prepared by immunoSEQ multiplex PCR; TCRdb keeps only in-frame clonotypes and omits some of them. The sample shows 300,000 to 350,000 clones, 15% to 20% of them seen only once. This TCR was sampled from a woman between 18 and 29 years old in good health. Sample: naive CD4+ T cells from blood.

The DNA of the CDR3 is TGCGCCAGCAGCTTCCCCCGAACGGGACTAGCGGGGGAGCAGTTCTTC. Protein product: CASSFPRTGLAGEQFF. The V gene is TRBV5-1, the J gene TRBJ2-1; 13 positions agree with TRBD2. Trimming cost V 2 bases and J 10 bases; bases outside gene matches: 9. Germline-derived CDR1 and CDR2 are SGHRS and YFSETQ. This CDR3 contains 16 residues.